This T cell receptor beta chain was captured in a study of shared T cell receptors in the human thymus. Repertoires were generated with immunoSEQ multiplex PCR, while TCRdb's copy carries only in-frame clones and drops some. The data contain hundreds of thousands of clones, roughly 86% of them singletons. The CDR3 sequence is 13 residues long. Unmatched junction bases numbered 6, after V lost 8 bases and J lost 5 bases. Germline V gene lookup returns CDR1 MNHNS and CDR2 SASEGT. These same records also appear under a second study, on human thymus T cells. Turning to that study: The study used thymus tissue resected during corrective heart surgery. In unrelated individuals, thymic repertoires overlapped highly, according to related research.

Material: thymocytes. The sequence was obtained from a boy younger than two with a congenital heart defect. This chain connects TRBV6-1 to TRBJ2-1; TRBD2 aligns across 7 bases. In DNA, the CDR3 is TGTGCCAGCGGGAGGCTAGCGGACAATGAGCAGTTCTTC. This encodes CASGRLADNEQFF.